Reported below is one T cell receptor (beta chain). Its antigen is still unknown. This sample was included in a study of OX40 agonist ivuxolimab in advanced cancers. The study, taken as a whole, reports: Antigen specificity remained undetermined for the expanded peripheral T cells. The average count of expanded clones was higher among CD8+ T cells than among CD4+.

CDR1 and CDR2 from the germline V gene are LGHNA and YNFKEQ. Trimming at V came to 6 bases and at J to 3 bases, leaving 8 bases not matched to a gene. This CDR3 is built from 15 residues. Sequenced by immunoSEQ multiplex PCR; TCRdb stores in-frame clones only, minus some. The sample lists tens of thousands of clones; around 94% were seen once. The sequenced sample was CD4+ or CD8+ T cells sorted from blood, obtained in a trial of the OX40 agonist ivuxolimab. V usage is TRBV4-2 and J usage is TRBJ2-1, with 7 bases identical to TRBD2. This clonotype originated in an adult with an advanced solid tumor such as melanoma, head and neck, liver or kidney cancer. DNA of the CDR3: TGTGCCAGCAGAGACGAAGCGGGGAACTACAATGAGCAGTTCTTC. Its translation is CASRDEAGNYNEQFF.